This T cell receptor (beta chain) derives from a study of blood T cell repertoires in COVID-19. Study-wide background: From the United States, Italy and Spain came samples of acute and convalescent COVID-19.

TCRdb keeps only in-frame clones here, not all; method: immunoSEQ multiplex PCR. The table shows about 52,000 clones, with about four fifths occurring only once. From germline, CDR1 is MNHEY and CDR2 SMNVEV (reference sequence). V gave up 7 bases and J gave up 2 bases; unmatched junction bases: 1. The CDR3 is 14 residues long. The J gene is TRBJ1-3, the V gene TRBV27, with 11 bases that match TRBD1. Sequenced material: peripheral blood. This receptor was identified in an elderly woman with COVID-19, enrolled during active disease. DNA for the CDR3: TGTGCCAGCACGGGACAGGGGGCTGGAAACACCATATATTTT. This translates into CASTGQGAGNTIYF.